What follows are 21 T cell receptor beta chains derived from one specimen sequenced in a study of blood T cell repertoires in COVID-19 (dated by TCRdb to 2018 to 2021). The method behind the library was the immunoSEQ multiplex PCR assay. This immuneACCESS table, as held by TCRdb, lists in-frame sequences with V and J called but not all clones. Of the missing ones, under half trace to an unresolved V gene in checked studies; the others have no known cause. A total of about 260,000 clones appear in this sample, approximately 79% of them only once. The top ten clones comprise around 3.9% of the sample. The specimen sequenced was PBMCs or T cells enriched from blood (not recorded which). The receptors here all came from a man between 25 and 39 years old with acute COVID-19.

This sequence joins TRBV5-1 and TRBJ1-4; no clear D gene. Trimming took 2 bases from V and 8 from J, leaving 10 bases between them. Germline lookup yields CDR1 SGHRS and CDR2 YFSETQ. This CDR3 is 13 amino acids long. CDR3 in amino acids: CASSLRSGEKLFF. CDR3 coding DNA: TGCGCCAGCAGCTTACGCTCTGGCGAAAAACTGTTTTTT.

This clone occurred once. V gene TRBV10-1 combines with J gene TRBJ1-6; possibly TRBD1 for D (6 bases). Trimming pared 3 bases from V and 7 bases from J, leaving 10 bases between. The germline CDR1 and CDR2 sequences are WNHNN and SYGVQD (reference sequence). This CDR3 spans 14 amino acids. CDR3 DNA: TGCGCCAGCAGTGAATACAGGGACAATTCACCCCTCCACTTT. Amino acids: CASSEYRDNSPLHF.

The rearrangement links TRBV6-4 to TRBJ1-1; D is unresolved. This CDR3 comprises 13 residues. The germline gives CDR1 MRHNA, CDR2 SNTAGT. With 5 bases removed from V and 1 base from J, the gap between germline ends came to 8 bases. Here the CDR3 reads CASSTYRNTEAFF. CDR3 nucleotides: TGTGCCAGCAGTACATACAGGAACACTGAAGCTTTCTTT.

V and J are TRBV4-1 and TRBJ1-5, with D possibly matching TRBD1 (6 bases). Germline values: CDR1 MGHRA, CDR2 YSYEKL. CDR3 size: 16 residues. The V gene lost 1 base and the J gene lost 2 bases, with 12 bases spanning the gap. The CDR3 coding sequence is TGCGCCAGCAGCCAAGTAACAGGGATGGGCAATCAGCCCCAGCATTTT. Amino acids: CASSQVTGMGNQPQHF.

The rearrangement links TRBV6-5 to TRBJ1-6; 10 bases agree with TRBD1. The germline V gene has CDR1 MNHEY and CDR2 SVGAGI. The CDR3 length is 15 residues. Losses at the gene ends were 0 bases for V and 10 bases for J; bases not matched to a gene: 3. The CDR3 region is CASSYSGTGDSPLHF. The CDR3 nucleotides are TGTGCCAGCAGTTACTCCGGGACAGGGGACTCACCCCTCCACTTT.

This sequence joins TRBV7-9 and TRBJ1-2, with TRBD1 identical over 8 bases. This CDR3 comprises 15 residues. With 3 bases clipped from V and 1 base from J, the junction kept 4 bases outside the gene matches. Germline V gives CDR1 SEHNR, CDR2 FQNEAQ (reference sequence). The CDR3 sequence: CASSFGQGINYGYTF. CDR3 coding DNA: TGTGCCAGCAGCTTTGGACAGGGTATTAACTATGGCTACACCTTC. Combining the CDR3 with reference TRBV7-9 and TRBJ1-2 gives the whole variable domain DTGVSQNPRHKITKRGQNVTFRCDPISEHNRLYWYRQTLGQGPEFLTYFQNEAQLEKSRLLSDRFSAERPKGSFSTLEIQRTEQGDSAMYLCASSFGQGINYGYTFGSGTRLTVV.

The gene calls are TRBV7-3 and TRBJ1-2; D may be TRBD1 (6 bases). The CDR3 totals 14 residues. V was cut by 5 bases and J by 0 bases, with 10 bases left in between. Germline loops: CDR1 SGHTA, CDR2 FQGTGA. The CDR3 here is CASSPGGPNYGYTF. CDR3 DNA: TGTGCCAGCAGCCCGGGGGGCCCTAACTATGGCTACACCTTC.

CDR3 sequence: CASSYSPSGSGETQYF. CDR3 DNA sequence: TGTGCCAGCAGTTACTCTCCTAGCGGGAGTGGAGAGACCCAGTACTTC. V gene TRBV6-5 combines with J gene TRBJ2-5, with 10 bases fitting TRBD2. The CDR3 spans 16 residues. With V trimmed by 0 bases and J by 4 bases, 5 bases remained unmatched. Per the germline V gene, CDR1 is MNHEY and CDR2 is SVGAGI.

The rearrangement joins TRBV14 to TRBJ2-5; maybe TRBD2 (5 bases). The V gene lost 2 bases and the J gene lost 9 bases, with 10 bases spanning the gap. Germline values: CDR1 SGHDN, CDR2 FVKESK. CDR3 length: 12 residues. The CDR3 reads CASSQTPEAQYF. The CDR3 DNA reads TGTGCCAGCAGCCAAACTCCGGAGGCCCAGTACTTC. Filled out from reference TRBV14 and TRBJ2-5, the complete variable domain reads EAGVTQFPSHSVIEKGQTVTLRCDPISGHDNLYWYRRVMGKEIKFLLHFVKESKQDESGMPNNRFLAERTGGTYSTLKVQPAELEDSGVYFCASSQTPEAQYFGPGTRLLVL.

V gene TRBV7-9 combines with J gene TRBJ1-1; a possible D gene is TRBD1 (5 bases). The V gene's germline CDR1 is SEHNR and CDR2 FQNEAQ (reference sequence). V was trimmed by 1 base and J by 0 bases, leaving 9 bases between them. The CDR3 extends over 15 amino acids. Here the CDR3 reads CASSLVAGMNTEAFF. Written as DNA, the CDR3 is TGTGCCAGCAGCTTAGTGGCAGGGATGAACACTGAAGCTTTCTTT.

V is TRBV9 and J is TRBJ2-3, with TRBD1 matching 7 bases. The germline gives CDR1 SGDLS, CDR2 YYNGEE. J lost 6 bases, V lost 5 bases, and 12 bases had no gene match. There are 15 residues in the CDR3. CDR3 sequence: CASRKGETGADTQYF. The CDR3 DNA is TGTGCCAGCAGGAAGGGGGAAACAGGGGCGGATACGCAGTATTTT.

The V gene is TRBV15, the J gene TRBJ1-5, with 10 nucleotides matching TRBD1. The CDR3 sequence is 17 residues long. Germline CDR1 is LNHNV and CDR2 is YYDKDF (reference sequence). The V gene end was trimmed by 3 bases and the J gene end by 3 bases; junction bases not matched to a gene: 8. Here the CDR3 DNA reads TGTGCCACCAGCAGTGGCGCCGGGACAGGGGTCAATCAGCCCCAGCATTTT. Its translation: CATSSGAGTGVNQPQHF.

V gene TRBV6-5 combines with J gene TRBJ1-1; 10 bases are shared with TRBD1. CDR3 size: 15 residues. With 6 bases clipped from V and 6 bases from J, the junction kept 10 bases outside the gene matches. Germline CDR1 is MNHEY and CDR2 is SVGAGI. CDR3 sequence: CASSGNRQGAPEAFF. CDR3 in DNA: TGTGCCAGCAGCGGGAATCGACAGGGGGCGCCTGAAGCTTTCTTT.

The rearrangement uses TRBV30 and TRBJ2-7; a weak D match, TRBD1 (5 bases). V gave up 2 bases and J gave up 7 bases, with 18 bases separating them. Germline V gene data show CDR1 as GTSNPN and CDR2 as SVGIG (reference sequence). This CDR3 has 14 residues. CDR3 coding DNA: TGTGCCTGGAGTCGTGGTTTAGGGGCCGGGGAGCAGTACGTC. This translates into CAWSRGLGAGEQYV.

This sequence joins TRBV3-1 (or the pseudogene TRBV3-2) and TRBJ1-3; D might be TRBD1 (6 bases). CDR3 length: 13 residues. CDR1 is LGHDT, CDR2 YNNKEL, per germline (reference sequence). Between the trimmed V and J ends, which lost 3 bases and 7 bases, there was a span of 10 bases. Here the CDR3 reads CASSHQGSNTIYF. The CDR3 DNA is TGTGCCAGCAGCCATCAGGGGAGTAACACCATATATTTT.

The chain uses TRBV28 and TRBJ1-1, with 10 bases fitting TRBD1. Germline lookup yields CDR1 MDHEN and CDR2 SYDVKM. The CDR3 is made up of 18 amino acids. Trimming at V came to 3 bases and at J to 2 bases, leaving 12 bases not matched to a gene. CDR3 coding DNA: TGTGCCAGCAGTTTCCCCGCCGACAGGGGGCTCCTCAACACTGAAGCTTTCTTT. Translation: CASSFPADRGLLNTEAFF.

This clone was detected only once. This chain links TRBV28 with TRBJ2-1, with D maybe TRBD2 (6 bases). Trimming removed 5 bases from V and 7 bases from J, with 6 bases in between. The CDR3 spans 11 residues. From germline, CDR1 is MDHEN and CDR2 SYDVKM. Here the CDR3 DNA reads TGTGCCAGCAGTCGGGGGAATGAGCAGTTCTTC. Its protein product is CASSRGNEQFF.

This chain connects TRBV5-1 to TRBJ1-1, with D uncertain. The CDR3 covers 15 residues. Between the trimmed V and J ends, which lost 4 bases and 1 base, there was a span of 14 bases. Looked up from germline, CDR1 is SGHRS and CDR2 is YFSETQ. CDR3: CASSQYEVPNTEAFF. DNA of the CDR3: TGCGCCAGCAGCCAATACGAGGTACCGAACACTGAAGCTTTCTTT.

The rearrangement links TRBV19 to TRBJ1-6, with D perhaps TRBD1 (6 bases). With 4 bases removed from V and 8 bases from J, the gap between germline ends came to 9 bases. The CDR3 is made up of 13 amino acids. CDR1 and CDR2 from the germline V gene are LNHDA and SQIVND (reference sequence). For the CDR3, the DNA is TGTGCCAGTAGTACAGGGGCCCATTCACCCCTCCACTTT. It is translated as CASSTGAHSPLHF.

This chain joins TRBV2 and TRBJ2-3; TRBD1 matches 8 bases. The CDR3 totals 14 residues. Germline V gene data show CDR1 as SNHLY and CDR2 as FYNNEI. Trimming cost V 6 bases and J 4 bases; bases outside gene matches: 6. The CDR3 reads CASRSGQGPDTQYF. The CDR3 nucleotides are TGTGCCAGCAGGAGCGGACAGGGTCCAGATACGCAGTATTTT.

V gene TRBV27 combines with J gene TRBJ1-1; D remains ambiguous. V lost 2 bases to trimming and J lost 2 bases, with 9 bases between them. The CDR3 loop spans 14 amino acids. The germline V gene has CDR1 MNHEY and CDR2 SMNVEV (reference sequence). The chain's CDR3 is CASSLGSGNTEAFF. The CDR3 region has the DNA TGTGCCAGCAGTTTAGGTTCAGGAAACACTGAAGCTTTCTTT.